Below are 3 T cell receptor beta chains sequenced from a single sample in a study of T cell clusters in autoimmune cytopenias. One tube held mixed TRB-A and TRB-B primer pools for touch-down PCR. Each CDR3 protein gets one entry in TCRdb, which reprocessed the multiplex PCR reads and gives no DNA. The listing contains several thousand distinct CDR3 sequences. Roughly 38,000 genome equivalents of blood DNA were amplified for TRB. Sequencing used peripheral blood. The source is a human donor with an autoimmune cytopenia or autoimmune hepatitis (not recorded which).

This clonotype is identified as medium-sized from frequency. The CDR3 loop is CSARAGGYLQPQHF. V usage is TRBV20-1 and J usage is TRBJ1-5; TCRdb selects TRBD1, and the lack of DNA leaves this call unchecked. The length of the CDR3 is 14 residues. Germline CDR1 and CDR2: DFQATT and SNEGSKA (reference sequence).

Frequency places this clonotype as medium-sized. The chain is built from TRBV11-2 and TRBJ1-1; TCRdb's assignment of TRBD1 cannot be checked, as there is no DNA. The CDR3 contains 14 residues. Germline CDR1 and CDR2: SGHAT and FQNNGV. The CDR3 sequence is CASSIRDKNTEAFF.

This sequence joins TRBV11-2 and TRBJ1-1; TCRdb's D call of TRBD1 is untestable without DNA. There are 16 residues in the CDR3. Germline V lookup: CDR1 SGHAT, CDR2 FQNNGV. CDR3 amino acids: CASSSPGQGRNTEAFF.